These 17 T cell receptor beta chains were sequenced from one sample in a study of blood T cell repertoires in COVID-19. TCRdb's copy holds only in-frame clones and misses some; the assay was immunoSEQ multiplex PCR. The sample consists of under 150,000 clones, around four fifths of them appearing once. Sequenced sample: peripheral blood. The receptors here all came from a man younger than 40 with acute or convalescent COVID-19.

This chain connects TRBV10-1 to TRBJ2-2, with 12 bases fitting TRBD2. The ends lost 7 bases at V and 1 base at J; junction bases unmatched: 7. CDR3 length equals 17 residues. Per germline, CDR1 WNHNN and CDR2 SYGVQD (reference sequence). CDR3 DNA: TGCGCCAGCATAGCTAGCGGGAGGGCCGGGAACACCGGGGAGCTGTTTTTT. Its translation: CASIASGRAGNTGELFF.

The DNA of the CDR3 is TGTGCCAGCAGCTCCAGGGGGCTCTGGGAGACCCAGTACTTC. Residues: CASSSRGLWETQYF. This sequence joins TRBV5-4 and TRBJ2-5, with 8 bases matching TRBD1. Germline CDR1 reads SGHNT; CDR2 reads YYREEE (reference sequence). With 3 bases clipped from V and 5 bases from J, the junction kept 6 bases outside the gene matches. The CDR3 totals 14 residues.

The chain employs TRBV4-1 and TRBJ2-4; 10 bases are shared with TRBD2. Trimming removed 1 base from V and 0 bases from J; junction bases left unmatched: 0. Germline loops: CDR1 MGHRA, CDR2 YSYEKL. There are 16 residues in the CDR3. In nucleotides, the CDR3 is TGCGCCAGCAGCCAAGGGACTAGCGGAGCCAAAAACATTCAGTACTTC. Amino acids: CASSQGTSGAKNIQYF.

The V and J genes are TRBV12-3 or TRBV12-4 and TRBJ1-2, with unresolved D. The CDR3 covers 12 residues. V lost 3 bases to trimming and J lost 4 bases, with 6 bases between them. In nucleotides, the CDR3 is TGTGCCAGCAGTTTGAAGCCCTATGGCTACACCTTC. Its protein is CASSLKPYGYTF.

The rearrangement joins TRBV5-4 to TRBJ1-2; 10 bases are shared with TRBD1. Germline CDR1 and CDR2: SGHNT and YYREEE (reference sequence). The CDR3 sequence is 14 residues long. The trim removed 0 bases at V and 8 bases at J, leaving 4 bases unmatched. In DNA, the CDR3 is TGTGCCAGCAGCTTGGCCGGGACAGGGGTAGGCTACACCTTC. Translating it yields CASSLAGTGVGYTF.

The chain couples TRBV7-9 to TRBJ1-4; D is ambiguous. V was pared by 1 base and J by 1 base, with 7 bases between. CDR1 is SEHNR and CDR2 is FQNEAQ in the germline V gene (reference sequence). The CDR3 consists of 15 residues. The CDR3 DNA is TGTGCCAGCAGCTTAGGACGGGAAACTAATGAAAAACTGTTTTTT. Protein product: CASSLGRETNEKLFF.

The chain links TRBV19 to TRBJ1-5, with 7 bases identical to TRBD1. This CDR3 comprises 15 residues. CDR1 LNHDA and CDR2 SQIVND come from the germline V gene (reference sequence). V gave up 7 bases and J gave up 5 bases; unmatched junction bases: 11. DNA of the CDR3: TGTGCCAGTATGACCCAGGGGGATGGCGATCAGCCCCAGCATTTT. Protein sequence: CASMTQGDGDQPQHF. Full variable domain (outside the CDR3, taken from reference TRBV19 and TRBJ1-5): DGGITQSPKYLFRKEGQNVTLSCEQNLNHDAMYWYRQDPGQGLRLIYYSQIVNDFQKGDIAEGYSVSREKKESFPLTVTSAQKNPTAFYLCASMTQGDGDQPQHFGDGTRLSIL.

This rearrangement joins TRBV2 to TRBJ1-2, with TRBD1 identical over 8 bases. This CDR3 spans 14 amino acids. Germline trimming cut 5 bases from V and 4 bases from J; bases unmatched to any gene: 6. Per germline, CDR1 SNHLY and CDR2 FYNNEI. This CDR3 is CASSTGGSGYGYTF. The CDR3 DNA sequence: TGTGCCAGCAGTACAGGGGGATCCGGCTATGGCTACACCTTC.

The chain employs TRBV11-2 and TRBJ1-2, with a possible D match to TRBD1 (5 bases). The CDR3 consists of 13 residues. Germline loops: CDR1 SGHAT, CDR2 FQNNGV. Trimming took 5 bases from V and 8 from J, leaving 15 bases between them. The CDR3 sequence: CASSRSRALGYTF. The CDR3 nucleotides are TGTGCCAGCAGCCGATCCAGGGCCCTCGGCTACACCTTC. Filled out from reference TRBV11-2 and TRBJ1-2, the complete variable domain reads EAGVAQSPRYKIIEKRQSVAFWCNPISGHATLYWYQQILGQGPKLLIQFQNNGVVDDSQLPKDRFSAERLKGVDSTLKIQPAKLEDSAVYLCASSRSRALGYTFGSGTRLTVV.

V is TRBV11-3 and J is TRBJ2-5; D possibly corresponds to TRBD2 (5 bases). Germline CDR1 and CDR2: SGHNT and YENEEA. Trimming shortened V by 1 base and J by 5 bases, and 14 bases separated the two germline ends. The CDR3 extends over 15 amino acids. CDR3 region: CASSLGGSGPETQYF. In DNA form, the CDR3 reads TGTGCCAGCAGCTTAGGCGGGTCGGGCCCGGAGACCCAGTACTTC.

This chain uses TRBV6-5 with TRBJ1-1, with D tentatively TRBD1 (5 bases). Per the germline V gene, CDR1 is MNHEY and CDR2 is SVGAGI. Trimming cost V 7 bases and J 7 bases, with 13 bases left between them. The length of the CDR3 is 12 residues. CDR3 nucleotide sequence: TGTGCCAGCATTAAGGACACCTTTGAAGCTTTCTTT. As protein: CASIKDTFEAFF.

The chain joins TRBV30 to TRBJ2-5; TRBD1 aligns across 9 bases. The J segment lost 2 bases and the V segment lost 5 bases, leaving 3 bases of the junction unmatched. Germline CDR1 and CDR2: GTSNPN and SVGIG (reference sequence). The CDR3 spans 13 residues. Here the CDR3 DNA reads TGTGCCTGGGGCGGACAGGGGCAAGAGACCCAGTACTTC. It is translated as CAWGGQGQETQYF.

The chain carries TRBV7-8 and TRBJ2-2, with TRBD1 matching over 7 bases. The germline CDR1 and CDR2 sequences are SGHVS and FQNEAQ. Trimming cost V 4 bases and J 8 bases; bases outside gene matches: 4. The CDR3 spans 13 residues. The CDR3 DNA reads as TGTGCCAGCAGCTCCGACAGGGTGGGGGAGCTGTTTTTT. Protein: CASSSDRVGELFF.

The chain is built from TRBV11-2 and TRBJ2-7; possible D gene TRBD1, 5 bases. Germline-derived CDR1 and CDR2 are SGHAT and FQNNGV. Trimming left V 2 bases short and J 1 base short, with 9 bases between. This CDR3 spans 14 amino acids. CDR3 sequence (DNA): TGTGCCAGCAGCTTACTGACAGCGTCCTACGAGCAGTACTTC. This gives the protein CASSLLTASYEQYF. The full variable domain, its missing parts supplied by reference TRBV11-2 and TRBJ2-7, is EAGVAQSPRYKIIEKRQSVAFWCNPISGHATLYWYQQILGQGPKLLIQFQNNGVVDDSQLPKDRFSAERLKGVDSTLKIQPAKLEDSAVYLCASSLLTASYEQYFGPGTRLTVT.

The chain employs TRBV11-3 and TRBJ2-3; 10 positions agree with TRBD2. This CDR3 is built from 17 residues. Germline loops: CDR1 SGHNT, CDR2 YENEEA. V lost 1 base, J lost 2 bases, and 6 bases stayed unmatched. CDR3 in amino acids: CASSLAVAGGITDTQYF. CDR3 in DNA: TGTGCCAGCAGCTTAGCCGTAGCGGGAGGTATCACAGATACGCAGTATTTT.

The rearrangement uses TRBV5-8 and TRBJ2-6; no definite D call. Trimming left V 0 bases short and J 1 base short, with 11 bases between. The CDR3 consists of 17 residues. CDR1 and CDR2 (germline): SGHTS, YDEGEE. CDR3 protein: CASSLAGALSGANVLTF. CDR3 DNA sequence: TGTGCCAGCAGCTTGGCAGGCGCGCTTTCTGGGGCCAACGTCCTGACTTTC.

CDR3 in DNA: TGTGCCAGTAGTATCGACAGGGGGCCCTACAATGAGCAGTTCTTC. Amino acid sequence: CASSIDRGPYNEQFF. J is TRBJ2-1 and V is TRBV19, with TRBD1 matching 10 bases. This CDR3 contains 15 residues. With V trimmed by 3 bases and J by 2 bases, 1 base remained unmatched. Germline CDR1 reads LNHDA; CDR2 reads SQIVND (reference sequence).